A single sample is the source of the 31 T cell receptor beta chains below, sequenced in a study of blood T cell repertoires in COVID-19. The repertoire was sequenced with immunoSEQ multiplex PCR; TCRdb's copy has only in-frame clones and lacks some. This repertoire shows around 300,000 clones, 70% to 90% found once; its top ten account for roughly 4.1%. Specimen: peripheral blood. The receptors derive from a woman between 45 and 60 years old with active or convalescent COVID-19.

This clone has at least ten counts. The CDR3 bases are TGTGCCAGTACCCCACCCTCGGAGGGCACGTATGGCTACACCTTC. It codes for CASTPPSEGTYGYTF. V usage is TRBV19 and J usage is TRBJ1-2; D ambiguous. Between the trimmed V and J ends, which lost 7 bases and 5 bases, there was a span of 20 bases. From germline, CDR1 is LNHDA and CDR2 SQIVND (reference sequence). This CDR3 region has 15 residues.

J is TRBJ2-1 and V is TRBV4-2; 10 bases match TRBD2. The trim removed 0 bases at V and 8 bases at J, leaving 10 bases unmatched. CDR3 length equals 17 residues. The germline V gene encodes CDR1 LGHNA and CDR2 YNFKEQ. CDR3 sequence (DNA): TGTGCCAGCAGCCAAGATCTCGAGCTAGCGGGGGTGGATGAGCAGTTCTTC. Translation gives CASSQDLELAGVDEQFF.

J is TRBJ2-7 and V is TRBV11-3, with TRBD1 as a possible D gene (5 bases). The length of the CDR3 is 14 residues. The V gene lost 2 bases and the J gene lost 3 bases, with 11 bases spanning the gap. Germline CDR1 SGHNT, CDR2 YENEEA. The CDR3 region has the DNA TGTGCCAGCAGCTTATATTCAGGGCACTACGAGCAGTACTTC. Amino acid sequence: CASSLYSGHYEQYF.

Details on this clone: The sample contains more than one DNA sequence encoding this CDR3. The DNA of the CDR3 is TGTGCCTGGAGTGTACGCGGGGGAACAGATACGCAGTATTTT. Translating it yields CAWSVRGGTDTQYF. The rearrangement uses TRBV30 and TRBJ2-3, with 7 bases lining up with TRBD2. This CDR3 is built from 14 residues. Losses at the gene ends were 0 bases for V and 3 bases for J; bases not matched to a gene: 3. Germline CDR1 reads GTSNPN; CDR2 reads SVGIG (reference sequence). The full variable domain, completed using reference TRBV30 and TRBJ2-3, is SQTIHQWPATLVQPVGSPLSLECTVEGTSNPNLYWYRQAAGRGLQLLFYSVGIGQISSEVPQNLSASRPQDRQFILSSKKLLLSDSGFYLCAWSVRGGTDTQYFGPGTRLTVL.

This chain connects TRBV10-3 to TRBJ1-3; D is possibly TRBD1 (5 bases). V was pared by 8 bases and J by 3 bases, with 11 bases between. The CDR3 contains 13 residues. CDR1 and CDR2 from the germline V gene are ENHRY and SYGVKD. The chain's CDR3 is CAILDSLGNTIYF. CDR3 coding DNA: TGTGCCATCCTAGACAGCCTTGGAAACACCATATATTTT.

J is TRBJ2-3 and V is TRBV6-5; D possibly corresponds to TRBD1 (6 bases). The CDR3 has 12 residues. The germline gives CDR1 MNHEY, CDR2 SVGAGI. Between the trimmed V and J ends, which lost 6 bases and 3 bases, there was a span of 7 bases. The CDR3 coding sequence is TGTGCCAGCAGCCAGGGGACAGATACGCAGTATTTT. It encodes CASSQGTDTQYF.

V and J are TRBV30 and TRBJ1-3, with D tentatively TRBD1 (6 bases). Per the germline V gene, CDR1 is GTSNPN and CDR2 is SVGIG (reference sequence). This CDR3 is 14 amino acids long. V lost 2 bases and J lost 4, with 12 bases in between. The CDR3 reads CAWSHRASGNTIYF. The CDR3 nucleotides are TGTGCCTGGAGTCACAGGGCCAGCGGAAACACCATATATTTT.

The chain uses TRBV5-1 and TRBJ1-1; D remains ambiguous. CDR3 size: 14 residues. Deletions cut 0 bases from V and 4 bases from J, with 10 bases between. From germline, CDR1 is SGHRS and CDR2 YFSETQ. The CDR3 DNA reads TGCGCCAGCAGCTTGGTCTTTTCGGGCACTGAAGCTTTCTTT. Protein sequence: CASSLVFSGTEAFF.

This chain uses TRBV27 with TRBJ2-7; D is possibly TRBD2 (5 bases). V lost 4 bases and J lost 3, with 10 bases in between. The CDR3 has 13 amino acids. Per the germline V gene, CDR1 is MNHEY and CDR2 is SMNVEV (reference sequence). In DNA, the CDR3 is TGTGCCAGCAGTTCCCCAGGAGGCTACGAGCAGTACTTC. The encoded protein is CASSSPGGYEQYF.

The DNA for the CDR3 is TGCGCCAGCAGCTTGGACAGCAACACTTACAATGAGCAGTTCTTC. It yields the protein CASSLDSNTYNEQFF. This chain links TRBV5-1 with TRBJ2-1; unclear D gene. Germline CDR1 is SGHRS and CDR2 is YFSETQ. The CDR3 length is 15 residues. V lost 0 bases, J lost 4 bases, and 11 bases lay in between.

The chain joins TRBV3-1 (or the pseudogene TRBV3-2) to TRBJ2-3; D not resolved. This CDR3 region has 13 residues. Per germline, CDR1 LGHDT and CDR2 YNNKEL (reference sequence). The V end lost 1 base, the J end lost 5 bases, and 7 bases lay between the germline ends. The CDR3, as DNA: TGTGCCAGCAGCCAAGGAGTTCAAGATACGCAGTATTTT. Protein sequence: CASSQGVQDTQYF.

CDR3 coding DNA: TGTGCCAGCAGCCTCGATAGTACCGCGAACACCGGGGAGCTGTTTTTT. It codes for CASSLDSTANTGELFF. V gene TRBV4-2 combines with J gene TRBJ2-2; no firm D call. Trimming removed 4 bases at V and 0 bases at J, with 12 bases between. This CDR3 has 16 amino acids. From germline, CDR1 is LGHNA and CDR2 YNFKEQ.

The chain uses TRBV27 and TRBJ1-6; the D gene is possibly TRBD1 (5 bases). Trimming removed 2 bases from V and 0 bases from J, with 17 bases in between. The V gene's germline CDR1 is MNHEY and CDR2 SMNVEV (reference sequence). The CDR3 runs to 19 residues. CDR3 DNA sequence: TGTGCCAGCAGTTTAAAGTCTCGGAGACAGAGCTCCTATAATTCACCCCTCCACTTT. Translating it yields CASSLKSRRQSSYNSPLHF.

This clone was found once. V usage is TRBV5-1 and J usage is TRBJ2-5, with TRBD2 matching over 13 bases. CDR3 length: 16 residues. Germline assignment: CDR1 SGHRS and CDR2 YFSETQ. The J segment lost 3 bases and the V segment lost 4 bases, leaving 6 bases of the junction unmatched. The CDR3 region is CASSPRLAGGEETQYF. The CDR3 DNA reads as TGCGCCAGCAGCCCCAGACTAGCGGGAGGCGAAGAGACCCAGTACTTC.

This clone was seen once. The chain uses TRBV5-5 and TRBJ2-2; 13 bases agree with TRBD2. The germline CDR1 and CDR2 sequences are SGHKS and YYEKEE (reference sequence). The CDR3 sequence is 17 residues long. J gave up 7 bases and V 0 bases, and 6 bases lay outside the gene matches. The chain's CDR3 is CASSLGGLAGLIGELFF. The CDR3 nucleotides are TGTGCCAGCAGCTTGGGGGGACTAGCGGGACTGATCGGGGAGCTGTTTTTT. The full variable domain, with the rest looked up from reference TRBV5-5 and TRBJ2-2, is DAGVTQSPTHLIKTRGQQVTLRCSPISGHKSVSWYQQVLGQGPQFIFQYYEKEERGRGNFPDRFSARQFPNYSSELNVNALLLGDSALYLCASSLGGLAGLIGELFFGEGSRLTVL.

The J gene is TRBJ2-7, the V gene TRBV11-2; a possible D gene is TRBD1 (5 bases). Per germline, CDR1 SGHAT and CDR2 FQNNGV. Trimming shortened V by 1 base and J by 3 bases, and 10 bases separated the two germline ends. CDR3 length: 14 residues. This CDR3 reads CASSLGDSFYEQYF. CDR3 coding DNA: TGTGCCAGCAGCTTAGGAGACAGTTTCTACGAGCAGTACTTC.

The chain couples TRBV4-2 to TRBJ1-6; D uncertain. The CDR3 is made up of 15 amino acids. Germline CDR1 is LGHNA and CDR2 is YNFKEQ. The V end lost 0 bases, the J end lost 7 bases, and 10 bases lay between the germline ends. The CDR3 DNA reads TGTGCCAGCAGCCAAGATTCACAGTACAATTCACCCCTCCACTTT. It encodes CASSQDSQYNSPLHF.

This chain connects TRBV28 to TRBJ1-5; the match to TRBD1 covers 9 bases. V gave up 5 bases and J gave up 1 base; unmatched junction bases: 9. The CDR3 totals 17 residues. Germline V gives CDR1 MDHEN, CDR2 SYDVKM. CDR3: CASSSLGQGESNQPQHF. CDR3 bases: TGTGCCAGCAGTAGCCTGGGACAGGGAGAAAGCAATCAGCCCCAGCATTTT.

The genes are TRBV30 and TRBJ1-5, with a possible D match to TRBD1 (6 bases). The CDR3 loop spans 14 amino acids. Deletions cut 5 bases from V and 5 bases from J, with 16 bases between. CDR1 and CDR2 (germline): GTSNPN, SVGIG (reference sequence). This chain's CDR3 is CAWGWPGAYQPQHF. CDR3 bases: TGTGCCTGGGGCTGGCCAGGGGCCTATCAGCCCCAGCATTTT. The full variable domain, in which reference TRBV30 and TRBJ1-5 provide the parts outside the CDR3, is SQTIHQWPATLVQPVGSPLSLECTVEGTSNPNLYWYRQAAGRGLQLLFYSVGIGQISSEVPQNLSASRPQDRQFILSSKKLLLSDSGFYLCAWGWPGAYQPQHFGDGTRLSIL.

The chain uses TRBV9 and TRBJ1-6; 11 positions agree with TRBD1. Unmatched junction bases numbered 9, after V lost 3 bases and J lost 7 bases. The CDR3 runs 17 residues. CDR1 and CDR2 (germline): SGDLS, YYNGEE. DNA for the CDR3: TGTGCCAGCAGCGCCTTGGACAGGGGGCTGTGGAATTCACCCCTCCACTTT. This translates into CASSALDRGLWNSPLHF.

This rearrangement joins TRBV7-2 to TRBJ2-7; TRBD1 is a possible D gene (7 bases). Germline V gene lookup returns CDR1 SGHTA and CDR2 FQGNSA. This CDR3 has 14 amino acids. Trimming cost V 4 bases and J 4 bases, with 14 bases left between them. This CDR3 reads CASSSRQGGYEQYF. Written as DNA, the CDR3 is TGTGCCAGCAGCTCGCGACAGGGAGGTTACGAGCAGTACTTC.

The V gene is TRBV28, the J gene TRBJ2-1, with 10 bases fitting TRBD2. Looked up from germline, CDR1 is MDHEN and CDR2 is SYDVKM. Trimming took 4 bases from V and 5 from J; bases not matched to a gene: 8. CDR3 length: 16 residues. This CDR3 reads CASSSPGTSVNNEQFF. The CDR3 coding sequence is TGTGCCAGCAGTTCCCCCGGGACTAGCGTCAACAATGAGCAGTTCTTC. The variable domain in full, completed from reference TRBV28 and TRBJ2-1, reads DVKVTQSSRYLVKRTGEKVFLECVQDMDHENMFWYRQDPGLGLRLIYFSYDVKMKEKGDIPEGYSVSREKKERFSLILESASTNQTSMYLCASSSPGTSVNNEQFFGPGTRLTVL.

This clone was picked up one time. This chain joins TRBV6-5 and TRBJ1-2, with 7 positions matching TRBD1. In germline, CDR1 is MNHEY, CDR2 SVGAGI. Trimming took 6 bases from V and 6 from J; bases not matched to a gene: 4. CDR3 length equals 12 residues. Here the CDR3 reads CASRETGHGYTF. CDR3 nucleotides: TGTGCCAGCAGAGAGACAGGGCATGGCTACACCTTC.

J is TRBJ1-2 and V is TRBV19, with unresolved D. Trimming took 5 bases from V and 3 from J, leaving 4 bases between them. Germline loops: CDR1 LNHDA, CDR2 SQIVND (reference sequence). CDR3 length: 11 amino acids. In nucleotides, the CDR3 is TGTGCCAGTAGTGAGGACTATGGCTACACCTTC. Its translation: CASSEDYGYTF.

The V gene is TRBV30, the J gene TRBJ1-2, with a tentative D call TRBD1 (5 bases). This CDR3 is built from 17 residues. CDR1 and CDR2 (germline): GTSNPN, SVGIG (reference sequence). Deletions cut 2 bases from V and 4 bases from J, with 23 bases between. CDR3 sequence: CAWSWGERGLPSYGYTF. The CDR3 nucleotides read TGTGCCTGGAGTTGGGGGGAGAGGGGATTGCCCTCCTATGGCTACACCTTC.

The rearrangement uses TRBV18 and TRBJ1-2, with a weak D call TRBD1 (6 bases). The V gene lost 0 bases and the J gene lost 9 bases, with 23 bases spanning the gap. This CDR3 region has 17 residues. Germline CDR1 KGHSH, CDR2 LQKENI. This chain's CDR3 is CASSPPERSGAWARYTF. CDR3 nucleotides: TGTGCCAGCTCACCACCGGAAAGGTCAGGGGCGTGGGCGCGCTACACCTTC.

This rearrangement joins TRBV7-8 to TRBJ1-5; the match to TRBD1 covers 8 bases. The CDR3 runs to 16 residues. Trimming at V came to 5 bases and at J to 3 bases, leaving 9 bases not matched to a gene. Germline lookup yields CDR1 SGHVS and CDR2 FQNEAQ. The DNA of the CDR3 is TGTGCCAGCAGCCCCGGGACAGGCGGATCCAATCAGCCCCAGCATTTT. Translated: CASSPGTGGSNQPQHF. Filled out from reference TRBV7-8 and TRBJ1-5, the complete variable domain reads GAGVSQSPRYKVAKRGQDVALRCDPISGHVSLFWYQQALGQGPEFLTYFQNEAQLDKSGLPSDRFFAERPEGSVSTLKIQRTQQEDSAVYLCASSPGTGGSNQPQHFGDGTRLSIL.

This chain connects TRBV6-6 to TRBJ1-5; D is unresolved. Germline assignment: CDR1 MNHNY and CDR2 SVGAGI (reference sequence). Trimming left V 6 bases short and J 4 bases short, with 7 bases between. CDR3 length: 12 amino acids. CDR3 nucleotide sequence: TGTGCCAGCAGGGCCGATAATCAGCCCCAGCATTTT. Protein product: CASRADNQPQHF.

The chain carries TRBV15 and TRBJ1-1; possible D gene TRBD1, 6 bases. The CDR3 is 16 residues long. V was shortened by 2 bases and J by 0 bases, with 13 bases between the two germline ends. Germline-derived CDR1 and CDR2 are LNHNV and YYDKDF (reference sequence). CDR3 in DNA: TGTGCCACCAGCAGACCCTTTGGACAGCTGAACACTGAAGCTTTCTTT. Its protein product is CATSRPFGQLNTEAFF.

This clone was recorded once. V gene TRBV9 combines with J gene TRBJ1-3, with D perhaps matching TRBD1 (6 bases). Germline V gene lookup returns CDR1 SGDLS and CDR2 YYNGEE. The ends were cut back, 0 bases at V and 4 bases at J, with 14 bases in the middle. CDR3 length: 16 residues. CDR3 in DNA: TGTGCCAGCAGCGTAGGACAGGTAGTGGCGGGAAACACCATATATTTT. This codes for CASSVGQVVAGNTIYF.

The chain employs TRBV5-3 and TRBJ2-7, with TRBD2 matching 8 bases. TRBV5-3 is filed as an ORF, its function uncertain. V was clipped by 4 bases and J by 4 bases; unmatched bases: 13. The CDR3 runs 16 residues. CDR3 sequence (DNA): TGTGCCAGAAGCCTAACGGCGAAGCGGGAGAAGTACGAGCAGTACTTC. It translates to CARSLTAKREKYEQYF.